This T cell receptor (beta chain) was identified in a study of beta chain features in type 1 diabetes. Study at large: Patient and healthy donor groups were alike in age, gender and cell yields. Findings and limits, study-wide: Whatever favoring of shorter templates PCR might show would apply equally to patients and controls. Moderate yet significant TCRB CDR3 shortening was seen in Type 1 diabetes patients in all four CD4+ subsets. At VDJ recombination sites, type 1 diabetes patients had fewer insertions and more deleted nucleotides.

All of the isolated RNA was reverse transcribed, so expressed TCRB transcripts were sequenced. This table comes from immunoSEQ multiplex PCR, and its TCRdb copy is limited to in-frame clones, with some not included. The profile shows roughly 140,000 clones, roughly 50% of them singletons. Remarks on this clone: The antigen is unknown.

Germline V CDR1 and CDR2: LNHDA, SQIVND (reference sequence). Trimming cost V 3 bases and J 2 bases; bases outside gene matches: 6. The CDR3 has 15 residues. V usage is TRBV19 and J usage is TRBJ2-5; 7 nucleotides agree with TRBD2. This receptor was obtained from a young man in good health. The specimen was Tregs from blood. Written as DNA, the CDR3 is TGTGCCAGTAGTATTTGGGGAGCGGGGCAAGAGACCCAGTACTTC. Translation gives CASSIWGAGQETQYF.